These 24 T cell receptor delta chains originate from one sample sequenced in a study of gamma-delta chains in newborns, infants, children. TCRdb re-called clones from the reads via CATT. The repertoire includes approximately 2,800 delta-chain clones, under 60% of them detected once, and 10% to 13% sits in the top ten. This material consisted of blood, taken at baseline. The receptors were sampled from a child who received the measles vaccine.

With respect to this clone: The sample has other DNA sequences that encode this CDR3 too. The V call is TRDV1, the J call TRDJ1; 10 bases line up with TRDD3. The CDR3 contains 17 residues. V shed 1 base, J shed 0 bases, and the junction held 5 bases outside the gene matches. Germline CDR1 is TSWWSYY and CDR2 is QGS. The DNA for the CDR3 is TGTGCTCTTGGGGAACAAGGGGGGGATACGTACACCGATAAACTCATCTTT. The encoded protein is CALGEQGGDTYTDKLIF.

Turning to this clone: A much larger clone sits a single nucleotide away, making a read error possible. Other DNA sequences within the sample encode an identical CDR3. The chain employs TRDV1 and TRDJ3; 7 nucleotides line up with TRDD3. This CDR3 has 20 amino acids. Germline V lookup: CDR1 TSWWSYY, CDR2 QGS. CDR3 DNA sequence: TGTGCTCTTGGTGAACTAGATCGTGGGGGACTACCCCGGGACACCCGACAGATGTTTTTC. Translation: CALGELDRGGLPRDTRQMFF.

Remarks on this clone: A far bigger clonotype differs at one base, so this is likely a read error. V and J are TRDV2 and TRDJ3; 8 bases match TRDD3. Trimming at V came to 3 bases and at J to 0 bases, leaving 6 bases not matched to a gene. Germline CDR1 is GEAIGNYY and CDR2 is EKD. The CDR3 consists of 18 residues. The CDR3 DNA sequence: TGTGCCTGTGACCTACTGGGGGGCCGCTCCTGGGACACCCGACAGATGTTTTTC. Its translation: CACDLLGGRSWDTRQMFF.

CDR3 DNA: TGTGCCTGTGACACCGTTGCGAGCTGGGACACCCGACAGATGTTTTTC. Translation gives CACDTVASWDTRQMFF. V gene TRDV2 combines with J gene TRDJ3; D not certain. CDR3 length: 16 residues. From germline, CDR1 is GEAIGNYY and CDR2 EKD. V dropped 0 bases and J dropped 3 bases, with 8 bases sitting between them.

This clone was seen only a few times. The sample holds other DNA sequences that translate to the same CDR3. This chain links TRDV1 with TRDJ1; no firm D call. There are 19 residues in the CDR3. From germline, CDR1 is TSWWSYY and CDR2 QGS. The germline V and J ends were trimmed by 4 bases and 0 bases, with 24 bases remaining between them. The CDR3, as DNA: TGTGCTCTTGGGGTTTATGCCCTTTCCGGGACTTATTACACCGATAAACTCATCTTT. It encodes CALGVYALSGTYYTDKLIF.

In this sample, this clone turned up once. This may be a read error: a much more frequent sequence differs by one nucleotide. The same CDR3 is also encoded by other DNA sequences in this sample. This rearrangement joins TRDV2 to TRDJ1; 11 bases are shared with TRDD3. The CDR3 has 24 amino acids. In germline, CDR1 is GEAIGNYY, CDR2 EKD. V gave up 3 bases and J gave up 0 bases; unmatched junction bases: 29. This chain's CDR3 is CACDSAKRLPPQYWGIKDTDKLIF. Written as DNA, the CDR3 is TGTGCCTGTGACTCCGCGAAGCGTTTACCGCCCCAGTACTGGGGGATAAAGGACACCGATAAACTCATCTTT.

This clone turned up a few times. The limits of the CDR3 on the DNA are not certain, so only TCRdb's listed CDR3 is given. The rearrangement uses TRDV3 and TRDJ1; the DNA was not used to check the table's D call, TRDD3. Germline assignment: CDR1 TVYSNPD and CDR2 GDNSRS (reference sequence). Ends included, the CDR3 has 19 residues. The CDR3 spells CAFTLDPLTREEYTDKLIF.

CDR3 region: CALGELIARALEGMNVVDDKLIF. The CDR3, as DNA: TGTGCTCTTGGGGAACTTATAGCACGGGCCCTCGAGGGGATGAATGTAGTAGACGATAAACTCATCTTT. The chain combines TRDV1 with TRDJ1; the D gene is possibly TRDD3 (6 bases). Germline-derived CDR1 and CDR2 are TSWWSYY and QGS. The CDR3 is made up of 23 amino acids. V was pared by 0 bases and J by 4 bases, with 36 bases between.

By sample share, this clone is medium-sized (0.01 to 0.1%). The sample has other DNA sequences that encode this CDR3 too. This sequence joins TRDV1 and TRDJ3, with 7 positions matching TRDD3. This CDR3 region has 17 residues. Germline V CDR1 and CDR2: TSWWSYY, QGS. The junction had 5 bases not matched to a gene; V was cut back by 4 bases and J by 2 bases. The CDR3 here is CALGAWGLAWDTRQMFF. Here the CDR3 DNA reads TGTGCTCTTGGGGCCTGGGGGCTAGCCTGGGACACCCGACAGATGTTTTTC.

In this sample, this clone turned up a few times. V is TRDV1 and J is TRDJ1, with D possibly being TRDD2 (5 bases). Trimming pared 1 base from V and 0 bases from J, leaving 21 bases between. Germline V CDR1 and CDR2: TSWWSYY, QGS. This CDR3 is built from 19 residues. As DNA, the CDR3 is TGTGCTCTTGGGGAACCCTCTTCCCGGGGTTACTGTTACACCGATAAACTCATCTTT. Its translation is CALGEPSSRGYCYTDKLIF.

On this clone itself: Being one base from a much bigger clone, this may be a read error. J is TRDJ1 and V is TRDV1; TRDD3 matches at 10 bases. The CDR3 loop spans 20 amino acids. The germline CDR1 and CDR2 sequences are TSWWSYY and QGS. V dropped 4 bases and J dropped 0; count of bases not matched to a gene: 17. CDR3 bases: TGTGCTCTTGGGGGGGCCTTCCCCTCCCACTGGGGGATCTACACCGATAAACTCATCTTT. Translated, it gives CALGGAFPSHWGIYTDKLIF.

Of note for this clone: This sequence may be a read error, since a much larger clone differs from it by one base. Other DNA variants within this sample encode the same CDR3. V is TRDV2 and J is TRDJ3, with 9 bases aligning to TRDD3. V trimming: 3 bases; J trimming: 5 bases; junction bases outside the gene matches: 10. CDR3 size: 18 residues. Germline lookup yields CDR1 GEAIGNYY and CDR2 EKD. CDR3 DNA sequence: TGTGCCTGTGACCTACTGGGGGACCGCTCTCGGGACACCCGACAGATGTTTTTC. This gives the protein CACDLLGDRSRDTRQMFF.

Remarks on this clone: It may be a read error: a sequence one base away is much more abundant. The genes are TRDV3 and TRDJ1, with TRDD3 matching 7 bases. The CDR3 loop spans 19 amino acids. The germline V gene encodes CDR1 TVYSNPD and CDR2 GDNSRS (reference sequence). J was trimmed by 2 bases and V by 1 base; bases with no gene match: 22. The CDR3 loop is CAFKFSVAWGFGRTDKLIF. CDR3 in DNA: TGTGCCTTTAAGTTCTCGGTGGCCTGGGGGTTTGGCCGGACCGATAAACTCATCTTT.

Comment on this clone: One base away lies a much larger clone, so this may be a sequencing read error. The same CDR3 also results from other DNA sequences found in this sample. This chain connects TRDV2 to TRDJ3; 9 bases map to TRDD3. The CDR3 spans 20 residues. The V gene end was trimmed by 0 bases and the J gene end by 1 base; junction bases not matched to a gene: 9. Germline-derived CDR1 and CDR2 are GEAIGNYY and EKD. CDR3 region: CACDTVRGTGGSWDTRQMFF. The CDR3 region has the DNA TGTGCCTGTGACACCGTACGCGGTACTGGGGGATCCTGGGACACCCGACAGATGTTTTTC.

This clone was observed a few times. This chain connects TRAV29/DV5 to TRDJ1, with a tentative D call TRDD3 (5 bases). This CDR3 has 15 residues. Germline V gene sequence: CDR1 NSMFDY, CDR2 ISSIKDK. Trimming pared 0 bases from V and 0 bases from J, leaving 12 bases between. The DNA of the CDR3 is TGTGCAGCAAGCGTATTGCTGGGTGACACCGATAAACTCATCTTT. Translation gives CAASVLLGDTDKLIF.

On this clone: This sequence may be a read error, since a much larger clone differs from it by one base. The chain recombines TRAV29/DV5 with TRDJ1; 12 nucleotides agree with TRDD3. Germline V lookup: CDR1 NSMFDY, CDR2 ISSIKDK. The V segment lost 0 bases and the J segment 3 bases; nucleotides outside the gene matches: 21. The CDR3 is 21 residues long. CDR3 nucleotides: TGTGCAGCAAGCGGGGGGATTTACTGGGGGATACTCCCGTCACGCTCCGATAAACTCATCTTT. This encodes CAASGGIYWGILPSRSDKLIF.

The chain recombines TRDV3 with TRDJ1; the D is unclear. The CDR3 totals 14 residues. Germline V gene lookup returns CDR1 TVYSNPD and CDR2 GDNSRS (reference sequence). V was cut by 1 base and J by 0 bases, with 12 bases left in between. Here the CDR3 reads CAFTGNPYTDKLIF. The CDR3 DNA is TGTGCCTTTACGGGAAACCCGTACACCGATAAACTCATCTTT.

Within the sample, this clone is large (0.1 to 1%). The chain links TRDV2 to TRDJ1, with 13 bases fitting TRDD3. This CDR3 region has 15 residues. Germline CDR1 GEAIGNYY, CDR2 EKD. V lost 6 bases, J lost 0 bases, and 3 bases stayed unmatched. The CDR3 reads CACTGGYEYTDKLIF. The DNA of the CDR3 is TGTGCCTGTACTGGGGGATACGAGTACACCGATAAACTCATCTTT.

CDR3 sequence reads: CASKTYSYWGYWGIPYTDKLIF. In DNA form, the CDR3 reads TGTGCCTCTAAGACTTATTCCTACTGGGGGTACTGGGGGATCCCGTACACCGATAAACTCATCTTT. The rearrangement links TRDV3 to TRDJ1; 10 nucleotides align to TRDD3. Germline lookup yields CDR1 TVYSNPD and CDR2 GDNSRS (reference sequence). Unmatched junction bases numbered 29, after V lost 4 bases and J lost 0 bases. This CDR3 has 22 residues. The full variable domain, completed using reference TRDV3 and TRDJ1, is CDKVTQSSPDQTVASGSEVVLLCTYDTVYSNPDLFWYRIRPDYSFQFVFYGDNSRSEGADFTQGRFSVKHILTQKAFHLVISPVRTEDSATYYCASKTYSYWGYWGIPYTDKLIFGKGTRVTVEP.

The chain uses TRDV2 and TRDJ1; 12 bases line up with TRDD3. Germline CDR1 reads GEAIGNYY; CDR2 reads EKD. After removal of 0 bases from V and 0 bases from J, the junction contained 7 bases not matched to a gene. The CDR3 is 18 residues long. CDR3 region: CACDTVGLGDTNTDKLIF. The CDR3 bases are TGTGCCTGTGACACCGTTGGACTGGGGGATACAAACACCGATAAACTCATCTTT.

This rearrangement joins TRDV1 to TRDJ1; 12 bases are a match to TRDD3. V trimming: 3 bases; J trimming: 0 bases; junction bases outside the gene matches: 23. The germline V gene has CDR1 TSWWSYY and CDR2 QGS. The CDR3 covers 23 residues. CDR3 sequence (DNA): TGTGCTCTTGGGGAGGGGCCTTCCTACAGGGTTTTGAACTGGGGGATACACACCGATAAACTCATCTTT. Encoded protein: CALGEGPSYRVLNWGIHTDKLIF.

As for this clone: This may stem from a read error, because a much larger clone lies one nucleotide away. The V and J genes are TRDV2 and TRDJ1; TRDD3 agrees at 11 bases. With V trimmed by 3 bases and J by 0 bases, 29 bases remained unmatched. Germline V gives CDR1 GEAIGNYY, CDR2 EKD. CDR3 length: 24 residues. CDR3 in DNA: TGTGCCTGTGACTCCGCGAAGCGTTTACCACCCCAGTACTGGGGGATAGAGGACACCGATAAACTCATCTTT. Protein product: CACDSAKRLPPQYWGIEDTDKLIF.

This clone is medium-sized within its sample. Other DNA sequences in the same sample also yield this CDR3. This chain joins TRDV1 and TRDJ1, with 11 bases that match TRDD3. Per the germline V gene, CDR1 is TSWWSYY and CDR2 is QGS. The CDR3 contains 19 residues. Germline trimming cut 8 bases from V and 3 bases from J; bases unmatched to any gene: 20. The CDR3 nucleotides read TGTGCTCTTAACGGCCCCGATCTACTGGGGGATAGGAAGGCCGATAAACTCATCTTT. Its translation: CALNGPDLLGDRKADKLIF.

This clone was counted between two and nine times. This chain uses TRDV2 with TRDJ3; a weak D match, TRDD3 (6 bases). Germline CDR1 and CDR2: GEAIGNYY and EKD. The V gene lost 0 bases and the J gene lost 0 bases, with 14 bases spanning the gap. This CDR3 comprises 19 residues. CDR3: CACDTGDFPSSWDTRQMFF. The CDR3 DNA reads as TGTGCCTGTGACACCGGGGATTTTCCCAGCTCCTGGGACACCCGACAGATGTTTTTC.